The following is a TCR beta chain sequence with its context. The sequencing template was cDNA reverse transcribed from extracted RNA. TCRdb's copy holds only in-frame clones and misses some; the assay was immunoSEQ multiplex PCR. The sample shows 150,000 to 180,000 clones, around 55% of them seen only once. The data belong to a study of CD8+ T cells in alopecia areata. The wider study: Tofacitinib exposure lasted 6 to 18 months, followed by 6 months off drug.

Trimming pared 2 bases from V and 6 bases from J, leaving 10 bases between. This CDR3 is built from 12 residues. Germline V gives CDR1 SQVTM, CDR2 ANQGSEA. The sample in question was CD8+ T cells sorted from blood, obtained at week 0. The V call is TRBV29-1, the J call TRBJ1-2; D is possibly TRBD1 (6 bases). The source of this sequence is a human donor with alopecia areata. In DNA form, the CDR3 reads TGCAGCGTTGAACAGGGGTCCGATGGCTACACCTTC. Encoded protein: CSVEQGSDGYTF.